This T cell receptor beta chain was recovered during a study of blood T cell repertoires in COVID-19. Whole-study context: Collection of acute and convalescent COVID-19 samples took place in the United States, Italy and Spain.

Study members were between roughly 18 and 90 years old and lived in around 24 US regions. Participants had their cohort set by participant-reported clinical history. The CDR3 runs 15 residues. The V and J ends lost 9 bases and 1 base, in that order; junction bases with no gene match: 10. CDR1 and CDR2 from the germline V gene are LNHDA and SQIVND (reference sequence). Authors' methods: Estimation of nucleated cell counts was performed using reference gene primer amplification. This table comes from immunoSEQ multiplex PCR, and its TCRdb copy is limited to in-frame clones, with some not included. V and J calls and clone size are those listed in that table; D and trimming were worked out from the DNA. The sample lists over 200,000 clones, approximately 80% occurring once.

Sequencing used PBMCs or T cells enriched from blood (not recorded which). The origin of this receptor is a man aged 55-75 years who had recovered from COVID-19. The V gene is TRBV19, the J gene TRBJ2-7, with 9 bases aligning to TRBD1. For the CDR3, the DNA is TGTGCCAGCGCCTCGACCGGGACAGGGTCCTACGAGCAGTACTTC. Translating gives CASASTGTGSYEQYF.